This TCR beta chain derives from a study of blood T cell repertoires in COVID-19. Study as a whole: Samples came from the United States, Italy and Spain, spanning acute and convalescent COVID-19. From T cells, B-cell-depleted T cells, or PBMCs came the material, which was cDNA or gDNA.

Participants came from under 30 US areas, aged about 18 to 89 years. V lost 4 bases to trimming and J lost 1 base, with 10 bases between them. CDR1 is MGHDK, CDR2 SYGVNS, per germline. The CDR3 length is 14 residues. Original processing notes: Scientists estimated how many nucleated cells there were by amplifying reference gene primers. Measured with immunoSEQ multiplex PCR; TCRdb has only the in-frame clones, and not every one. D and trimming come from the DNA, and the V and J calls and clone size come from that table. There are under 200,000 clones in the sample; roughly 87% occur only once, and around 7% lies in the top ten.

This chain connects TRBV25-1 to TRBJ1-1; possible D gene TRBD1, 5 bases. The receptor was derived from a woman aged 45-65 years who had recovered from COVID-19. Sequenced input: PBMCs or T cells enriched from blood (not recorded which). CDR3 sequence (DNA): TGTGCCAGCAGTGGCCTACAGGAGAACACTGAAGCTTTCTTT. It is translated as CASSGLQENTEAFF.